The 21 T cell receptor beta chains below come from one sample, sequenced in a study of tumor and adjacent non-tumor tissue in lung cancer. This sample's RNA came from whole unsorted tissue. TCRbeta libraries were built with three rounds of nested PCR, modified from ARM-PCR. Using its own MiXCR run on the multiplex PCR reads, TCRdb lists one record per CDR3 protein. Among about 68,000 distinct CDR3 sequences listed, roughly 56% were seen once. The sequenced sample consisted of lung tumor tissue. All receptors derive from a man aged 45-65 years with non-small cell lung cancer.

As regards this clonotype: Without the conserved terminal phenylalanine or tryptophan, this CDR3 likely stems from a read error. DNA of the CDR3: TGTGCCAGCAGTTACCACCGGGACCAGAACACCGGGGAGCTGTTTTAT. This gives the protein CASSYHRDQNTGELFY. The V and J genes are TRBV6-5 and TRBJ2-2; D is tentatively TRBD1 or TRBD2 (5 bases each). The germline V gene has CDR1 MNHEY and CDR2 SVGAGI. Trimming left V 2 bases short and J 1 base short, with 11 bases between. The CDR3 totals 16 residues.

For this clonotype: The germline gene is not matched at one end of the junction; a read error may be the cause. V usage is TRBV12-3 or TRBV12-4 and J usage is TRBJ1-1, with 12 positions matching TRBD1. CDR3 length equals 17 residues. This chain's CDR3 is CASNKRDRGLLNTEAIF. CDR3 in DNA: TGTGCCAGCAACAAGAGGGACAGGGGGCTTTTGAACACTGAAGCTATCTTT.

This clonotype was counted only a few times. This could be a read error, since a much larger clone is one nucleotide away. The missing conserved phenylalanine or tryptophan at the end of this CDR3 makes a read error likely. The V and J genes are TRBV30 and TRBJ2-3; D unresolved. Per germline, CDR1 GTSNPN and CDR2 SVGIG (reference sequence). Trimming removed 2 bases at V and 7 bases at J, with 7 bases between. This CDR3 is 11 amino acids long. As DNA, the CDR3 is TGTGCCTGGAGTCCCCAAAATACGCAGTATTCT. Amino acids: CAWSPQNTQYS.

As to this clonotype: An end of the junction does not agree with germline; a read error may underlie this. This chain connects TRBV5-6 to TRBJ1-6, with D possibly TRBD1 on 5 matching bases. Looked up from germline, CDR1 is SGHDT and CDR2 is YYEEEE. The CDR3 totals 15 residues. CDR3 sequence: CVSSLGDRSNSPLHF. DNA of the CDR3: TGTGTCAGCAGCTTGGGTGACAGATCCAATTCGCCCCTCCACTTT.

With regard to this clonotype: A much larger clone sits a single nucleotide away, making a read error possible. J is TRBJ2-3 and V is TRBV29-1; D gene unclear. The CDR3 is 12 amino acids. CDR1 and CDR2 from the germline V gene are SQVTM and ANQGSEA. The CDR3 here is CSVVATTETQYF. The CDR3 coding sequence is TGCAGCGTTGTGGCAACTACAGAAACGCAGTATTTT.

A note on this clonotype: Its ends do not fully match the called genes, so a read error is possible. The CDR3 loop reads CAVSGTPSYEQYF. The CDR3, as DNA: TGTGCCGTCAGCGGGACCCCGTCCTATGAGCAGTACTTC. This chain links TRBV10-3 with TRBJ2-7; 7 bases align to TRBD2. This CDR3 is 13 amino acids long. Germline-derived CDR1 and CDR2 are ENHRY and SYGVKD.

The CDR3: CASSPGPPYNEQFF. CDR3 coding DNA: TGTGCCAGCTCACCAGGACCCCCCTACAATGAGCAGTTCTTC. The chain links TRBV18 to TRBJ2-1; unclear D gene. The germline CDR1 and CDR2 sequences are KGHSH and LQKENI. The V gene lost 2 bases and the J gene lost 2 bases, with 7 bases spanning the gap. The CDR3 has 14 amino acids.

This clonotype appeared a few times. The germline gene is not matched at one end of the junction; a read error may be the cause. The CDR3 nucleotides are TGTGCCTGGAGCCAACCCGGAGCGGCAGGGCCCGAGCAATACTTC. Amino acid sequence: CAWSQPGAAGPEQYF. The V gene is TRBV30, the J gene TRBJ2-7, with D possibly called TRBD1 or TRBD2 (5 bases each). Germline V gene sequence: CDR1 GTSNPN, CDR2 SVGIG (reference sequence). The length of the CDR3 is 15 residues.

In this sample, this clonotype turned up many times. This chain links TRBV6-5 with TRBJ2-7; D tentatively reads TRBD1 or TRBD2 (5 bases each). This CDR3 is 15 amino acids long. Germline V gene data show CDR1 as MNHEY and CDR2 as SVGAGI. Between the trimmed V and J ends, which lost 0 bases and 3 bases, there was a span of 12 bases. This chain's CDR3 is CASSYSSGLNYEQYF. The DNA for the CDR3 is TGTGCCAGCAGTTACTCATCGGGGCTTAACTACGAGCAGTACTTC.

Worth noting for this clonotype: One base away lies a much larger clone, so this may be a sequencing read error. This chain links TRBV12-5 with TRBJ2-1; D may be TRBD1 or TRBD2 (6 bases each). V gave up 8 bases and J gave up 7 bases, with 15 bases separating them. The length of the CDR3 is 13 residues. The V gene's germline CDR1 is LGHNT and CDR2 FRNRAP. CDR3 DNA sequence: TGTGCTAGTAGCCGAGAGGGGGGTAATGAGCAGTTCTTC. It codes for CASSREGGNEQFF.

With respect to this clonotype: A read error may produce the germline difference seen at one junction end. This sequence joins TRBV6-1 and TRBJ2-3; 11 bases agree with TRBD2. Germline assignment: CDR1 MNHNS and CDR2 SASEGT. This CDR3 has 16 amino acids. DNA for the CDR3: TGTGCCAGCAGTGAAGATACTAGCGGGAGATATTATACGCACTATTTT. It encodes CASSEDTSGRYYTHYF.

On this clonotype: Because it lacks the conserved phenylalanine or tryptophan at the end, this CDR3 is likely a read error. The gene calls are TRBV24-1 and TRBJ2-7; the match to TRBD2 covers 8 bases. J gave up 2 bases and V 3 bases, and 11 bases lay outside the gene matches. Germline V CDR1 and CDR2: KGHDR, SFDVKD. There are 17 residues in the CDR3. CDR3 DNA: TGTGCCACCAGTGATGAGGCAGCAGCGGGAGATCCCTACGAGCAGTACTCA. Protein: CATSDEAAAGDPYEQYS.

Sample share makes this clonotype medium-sized. V usage is TRBV4-1 and J usage is TRBJ2-3; no firm D call. V lost 0 bases and J 5 bases, leaving 6 bases between the germline ends. CDR3 length: 13 residues. CDR1 and CDR2 from the germline V gene are MGHRA and YSYEKL. In DNA, the CDR3 is TGCGCCAGCAGCCAAGATCGAGGAGATACGCAGTATTTT. Its translation: CASSQDRGDTQYF.

Regarding this clonotype: A read error is likely, as this CDR3 ends without the conserved phenylalanine or tryptophan. V is TRBV7-9 and J is TRBJ2-7; either TRBD1 or TRBD2 may fit D (6 bases each). Per germline, CDR1 SEHNR and CDR2 FQNEAQ (reference sequence). CDR3 size: 16 residues. The CDR3 loop reads CACSLITGTRSYEQYL. CDR3 nucleotides: TGTGCCTGCAGCTTAATTACAGGGACTCGCTCCTACGAGCAGTACTTA.

A note on this clonotype: A clone one base away is much larger, so this may be a read error. The chain couples TRBV12-3 or TRBV12-4 to TRBJ2-1, with 8 bases fitting TRBD1. This CDR3 comprises 16 residues. For the CDR3, the DNA is TGTGCCAGCAGAGCCCTGACAGGGGTGTCCTACAATGAGCAGCTCTTC. Residues: CASRALTGVSYNEQLF.

The chain has TRBV5-6 and TRBJ2-2; 7 nucleotides match TRBD2. This CDR3 spans 14 amino acids. Trimming took 3 bases from V and 1 from J; bases not matched to a gene: 0. The germline V gene encodes CDR1 SGHDT and CDR2 YYEEEE. The CDR3 sequence: CASSWTRNTGELFF. CDR3 nucleotides: TGTGCCAGCAGCTGGACTAGGAACACCGGGGAGCTGTTTTTT.

Note on this clonotype: Given a much more abundant clone one base away, this may be a read error. The rearrangement joins TRBV10-3 to TRBJ2-3, with 7 bases matching TRBD1. V lost 3 bases to trimming and J lost 1 base; unmatched junction nucleotides: 4. CDR1 is ENHRY and CDR2 is SYGVKD in the germline V gene. CDR3 size: 15 residues. The CDR3 coding sequence is TGTGCCATCAGTGAAACAGGGGTTGGCACAGATACGCAGTATTTT. Amino acids: CAISETGVGTDTQYF.

This clonotype was recorded at least ten times. The chain combines TRBV6-5 with TRBJ2-5; TRBD2 is a possible D gene (6 bases). V shed 9 bases and J shed 2 bases, with 10 bases lying between them. CDR1 and CDR2 (germline): MNHEY, SVGAGI. This CDR3 is 12 amino acids long. The CDR3 loop is CASRDSQETQYF. In nucleotides, the CDR3 is TGTGCCAGTCGGGACTCACAAGAGACCCAGTACTTC.

In regard to this clonotype: A much bigger clone sits one base away, suggesting this may be a read error. This sequence joins TRBV20-1 and TRBJ2-2, with TRBD2 matching over 8 bases. V trimming: 7 bases; J trimming: 3 bases; junction bases outside the gene matches: 7. The CDR3 runs to 14 residues. Germline V gene data show CDR1 as DFQATT and CDR2 as SNEGSKA (reference sequence). CDR3 amino acids: CSVTGTRDTGELFF. In nucleotides, the CDR3 is TGCAGTGTCACCGGGACTAGGGACACCGGGGAGCTGTTTTTT.

As concerns this clonotype: This sequence may be a read error, since a much larger clone differs from it by one base. The gene calls are TRBV6-2 or TRBV6-3 and TRBJ2-7; either TRBD1 or TRBD2 may fit D (5 bases each). Trimming removed 9 bases at V and 2 bases at J, with 20 bases between. Germline CDR1 and CDR2: MNHEY and SVGEGT. The CDR3 covers 15 residues. The CDR3 sequence is CARSQGTDPTYEQYF. CDR3 nucleotides: TGTGCCAGGAGCCAAGGGACGGACCCCACCTACGAGCAGTACTTC.

The chain links TRBV12-3 or TRBV12-4 to TRBJ2-7, with D tentatively TRBD1 or TRBD2 (6 bases each). This CDR3 is built from 15 residues. Here the CDR3 reads CTITLWYRGPDEQYF. CDR3 bases: TGTACCATCACCCTATGGTATCGGGGGCCTGACGAGCAGTACTTC.